This is a list of T cell receptor beta chains from one sample in a study of beta chain features in type 1 diabetes. Sequenced by immunoSEQ multiplex PCR; TCRdb stores in-frame clones only, minus some. The repertoire has around 200,000 clones, approximately 13% of them found once; the top ten carry 0.62%. The source material was central memory CD4+ T cells from blood. Source of these receptors: a young woman in good health. The CDR3 runs from the conserved cysteine through the conserved F or W. Fields, in order: CDR3 DNA, CDR3 protein, D gene, V gene, J gene, clone size. D genes are given only for firm matches. Only part of the rows carry a size: once, few, many, or a class if the clone is expanded.

TGTGCCAGCAGCCAACAAACTAGGAGGGGAGAGACCCAGTACTTC,CASSQQTRRGETQYF,-,TRBV4-2,TRBJ2-5,few
TGTGCCAGCAGCTCACCGGGACAGTACTCTGGGGCCAACGTCCTGACTTTC,CASSSPGQYSGANVLTF,TRBD1,TRBV7-9,TRBJ2-6,-
TGTGCCAGCAGCTTAGATGCTAGCGGGAGAGGGCAGTTCTTC,CASSLDASGRGQFF,TRBD2,TRBV11-3,TRBJ2-1,few
TGTGCCAGCAGTTTCCGCGGACAGACGAACACTGAAGCTTTCTTT,CASSFRGQTNTEAFF,-,TRBV27,TRBJ1-1,few
TGTGCCAGCTCACCACAGGGAGGGGATGGCTACACCTTC,CASSPQGGDGYTF,-,TRBV18,TRBJ1-2,few
TGTGCCAGCAGCTCATACTTAGGACTAGCGGGTGAGGGTGAGCAGTTCTTC,CASSSYLGLAGEGEQFF,TRBD2,TRBV7-3,TRBJ2-1,-
TGTGCCAGCAGTTACGACGGGAGCTCCTACAATGAGCAGTTCTTC,CASSYDGSSYNEQFF,-,TRBV6-5,TRBJ2-1,few
TGTGCCAGCTCACCAGGGCTTCAAGAGACCCAGTACTTC,CASSPGLQETQYF,-,TRBV18,TRBJ2-5,few
TGTGCCAGCAGCTTGAGGACAGGGGGATACTCAGATACGCAGTATTTT,CASSLRTGGYSDTQYF,TRBD1,TRBV5-6,TRBJ2-3,-
TGTGCCAGCAGCCCTGGACTAGCGAGCCGCTCCTACAATGAGCAGTTCTTC,CASSPGLASRSYNEQFF,TRBD2,TRBV28,TRBJ2-1,-
TGTGCCAGCAGTACAACGGGGAACTCCTACGAGCAGTACTTC,CASSTTGNSYEQYF,-,TRBV7-2,TRBJ2-7,-
TGTGCCTGGAGTGCCGACAGGGTTGGCCCGCAGTATTTT,CAWSADRVGPQYF,TRBD1,TRBV30,TRBJ2-3,few
TGCAGCGTTGAGTGGGTTCTAGTGGAAACTACGGGACAGGGATACAATGAGCAGTTCTTC,CSVEWVLVETTGQGYNEQFF,TRBD1,TRBV29-1,TRBJ2-1,-